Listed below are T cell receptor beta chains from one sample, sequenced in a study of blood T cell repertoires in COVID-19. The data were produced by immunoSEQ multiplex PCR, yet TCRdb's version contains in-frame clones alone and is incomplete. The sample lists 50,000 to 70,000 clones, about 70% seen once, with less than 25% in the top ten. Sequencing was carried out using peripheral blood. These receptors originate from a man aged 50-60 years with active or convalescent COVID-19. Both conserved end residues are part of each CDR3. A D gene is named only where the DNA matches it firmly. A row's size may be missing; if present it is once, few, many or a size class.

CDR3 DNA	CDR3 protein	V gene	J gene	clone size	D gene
TGCGCCAGCAGCACGAGGACATCCTACGAGCAGTACTTC	CASSTRTSYEQYF	TRBV5-1	TRBJ2-7	-	-
TGTGCCAGCAGTGACCCGGGGGGGGGCCGAGATACGCAGTATTTT	CASSDPGGGRDTQYF	TRBV2	TRBJ2-3	-	TRBD2
TGTGCCAGCAGTCCCAGGACAGGACCCTACAATGAGCAGTTCTTC	CASSPRTGPYNEQFF	TRBV27	TRBJ2-1	-	TRBD1
TGTGCCAGTAGTGGGACAGAAAGTCAGCCCCAGCATTTT	CASSGTESQPQHF	TRBV19	TRBJ1-5	-	TRBD1
TGTGCCAGTAGTAGTACAGGGGGCGCCTACGAGCAGTACTTC	CASSSTGGAYEQYF	TRBV19	TRBJ2-7	-	TRBD1
TGTGCCAGTAGTATAGTGACTTATAATTCACCCCTCCACTTT	CASSIVTYNSPLHF	TRBV19	TRBJ1-6	-	-
TGTGCCAGCAGCCAAGAGAGGCGGGGGGAGCAGTTCTTC	CASSQERRGEQFF	TRBV14	TRBJ2-1	-	TRBD2
TGTGCCATCAGTGAGTCCGGGTTTTATAATTCACCCCTCCACTTT	CAISESGFYNSPLHF	TRBV10-3	TRBJ1-6	once	-
TGCGCCAGCATGGTGGGGCTGGGCTACAATGAGCAGTTCTTC	CASMVGLGYNEQFF	TRBV5-1	TRBJ2-1	few	-
TGTGCCAGCAGGAGACTAGCGGGAGGGGAAGATACGCAGTATTTT	CASRRLAGGEDTQYF	TRBV6-5	TRBJ2-3	-	TRBD2
TGTGCCAGCAGCGTACGACTAGGACCGCCCTACGAGCAGTACTTC	CASSVRLGPPYEQYF	TRBV7-2	TRBJ2-7	-	-
TGTGCCAGCAGCCTACAGGGGTTAGGCAATCAGCCCCAGCATTTT	CASSLQGLGNQPQHF	TRBV2	TRBJ1-5	-	TRBD1
TGTGCCAGCAGTCCACAGAGGACAGGGGGAACCTACGAGCAGTACTTC	CASSPQRTGGTYEQYF	TRBV27	TRBJ2-7	-	TRBD1
TGCGCCAGCAGTCTGCCATCTCTAGCCGCGAACACCGGGGAGCTGTTTTTT	CASSLPSLAANTGELFF	TRBV23-1	TRBJ2-2	medium-sized	-
TGTGCCAGCAGCTTCGGACAGCTGACGAACACTGAAGCTTTCTTT	CASSFGQLTNTEAFF	TRBV7-2	TRBJ1-1	-	-
TGTGCCAGCAGCTTGACGGGAACCCGTAGTGGCTACACCTTC	CASSLTGTRSGYTF	TRBV5-4	TRBJ1-2	-	-
TGTGCCAGCAGCACGGGACAGGGGCTGAATTCACCCCTCCACTTT	CASSTGQGLNSPLHF	TRBV14	TRBJ1-6	-	TRBD1
TGCGCCAGCAGCTTGACGGCGGGAGGATCCTACGAGCAGTACTTC	CASSLTAGGSYEQYF	TRBV5-1	TRBJ2-7	-	TRBD2
TGCAGCGTTGAGAGGGGCTACACCTTC	CSVERGYTF	TRBV29-1	TRBJ1-2	-	-
TGTGCCAGCAGCTTCGGGACTAGCGGACTCCAAGAGACCCAGTACTTC	CASSFGTSGLQETQYF	TRBV11-2	TRBJ2-5	-	TRBD2
TGTGCCAGCAGCGCCGGACTGGGCTACAATGAGCAGTTCTTC	CASSAGLGYNEQFF	TRBV11-2	TRBJ2-1	-	-
TGTGCCAGCAGTTTATACGCAGGGGGCCCTGGCTACACCTTC	CASSLYAGGPGYTF	TRBV27	TRBJ1-2	-	TRBD1
TGTGCCAGCAGCTTGAGGGGCCGGCAGGATACGCAGTATTTT	CASSLRGRQDTQYF	TRBV5-8	TRBJ2-3	-	-
TGTGCCAGCAGCTCGCAGCTAGGGGGCACAGATACGCAGTATTTT	CASSSQLGGTDTQYF	TRBV7-2	TRBJ2-3	-	-
TGTGCCAGCAGCGAACAACTTAGTGGGGGCCGGAGGGAAGCTTTCTTT	CASSEQLSGGRREAFF	TRBV9	TRBJ1-1	-	-
TGCGCCAGCCAGAGGGAAGGTCAGAATGCGGAAAAACTGTTTTTT	CASQREGQNAEKLFF	TRBV5-1	TRBJ1-4	-	-
TGTGCCAGCAGTACGAGGGTCGTGACAGGAACATCAATCGCGAACACCGGGGAGCTGTTTTTT	CASSTRVVTGTSIANTGELFF	TRBV7-6	TRBJ2-2	once	-
TGTGCCAGCAGCTTACAGGGATGGGATCAGCCCCAGCATTTT	CASSLQGWDQPQHF	TRBV6-1	TRBJ1-5	-	-
TGCGCCAGCAGAGAGCGGGCCACCTACGAGCAGTACTTC	CASRERATYEQYF	TRBV5-1	TRBJ2-7	-	-
TGTGCCAGCAGCGCCCGAGGACAGGTTAGCACAGATACGCAGTATTTT	CASSARGQVSTDTQYF	TRBV9	TRBJ2-3	-	TRBD1
TGTGCCAGCAGCCCAAACAGTATCACCCACGGGGCCCTCCACTTT	CASSPNSITHGALHF	TRBV7-9	TRBJ1-6	-	-
TGTGCCAGCAGTGAAAGACAGGGGAGGAATCAGCCCCAGCATTTT	CASSERQGRNQPQHF	TRBV6-1	TRBJ1-5	-	TRBD1
TGTGCCAGCAGCTTCTCGGTAGCGAACACTGAAGCTTTCTTT	CASSFSVANTEAFF	TRBV5-4	TRBJ1-1	-	-
TGTGCCAGCAGCTTGGCCTCCCAGGGTGACCACTATGGCTACACCTTC	CASSLASQGDHYGYTF	TRBV7-9	TRBJ1-2	few	-
TGTGCCAGCAGCCCTAGGGGGACTGAAAAACTGTTTTTT	CASSPRGTEKLFF	TRBV5-6	TRBJ1-4	-	-
TGCAGTGGGGACACTGGAAACACCATATATTTT	CSGDTGNTIYF	TRBV20-1	TRBJ1-3	few	-
TGTGCCAGCAGCTTAGCGGGACAGCAAAAACATGGCTACACCTTC	CASSLAGQQKHGYTF	TRBV7-2	TRBJ1-2	-	TRBD1
TGTGCCAGCAGCTTAGGCAGGGTGACGTCCTACGAGCAGTACTTC	CASSLGRVTSYEQYF	TRBV5-6	TRBJ2-7	-	-
TGCAGCGCTGAAACCTTTAGCGGCGGCTGGGGAGATACGCAGTATTTT	CSAETFSGGWGDTQYF	TRBV29-1	TRBJ2-3	-	-
TGTGCCAGCGGGAGGGAGACCCAGTACTTC	CASGRETQYF	TRBV12-3/TRBV12-4	TRBJ2-5	-	-
TGTGCCAGCAGCCGCCCGCAGGCTAACTATGGCTACACCTTC	CASSRPQANYGYTF	TRBV13	TRBJ1-2	-	-
TGTGCCAGCAGCTTACAGGGATGGGATCAGCCCCAGCATTTT	CASSLQGWDQPQHF	TRBV6-6	TRBJ1-5	few	-
TGTGCCAGCAGGGTCGATAGGGGGTGGGTAGAGACCCAGTACTTC	CASRVDRGWVETQYF	TRBV2	TRBJ2-5	-	-
TGTGCCAGTACCCTAGCGGGAGGGCCTGGGGCCAACGTCCTGACTTTC	CASTLAGGPGANVLTF	TRBV19	TRBJ2-6	-	TRBD2
TGTGCCGCGGGGCGCGGCTCCTACGAGCAGTACTTC	CAAGRGSYEQYF	TRBV6-5	TRBJ2-7	-	-
TGTGCCAGTAGCCAAGGCAGGGGGCGAGAGACCCAGTACTTC	CASSQGRGRETQYF	TRBV19	TRBJ2-5	-	TRBD1
TGTGCCAGCAGTGAAATTGGGGCCAACTATGGCTACACCTTC	CASSEIGANYGYTF	TRBV6-1	TRBJ1-2	-	-
TGTGCCAGTAGGATTACAGGGAACACTGAAGCTTTCTTT	CASRITGNTEAFF	TRBV19	TRBJ1-1	once	-
TGTGCCAGCAGTTTAGAGGACATTGCGGGCTACACCTTC	CASSLEDIAGYTF	TRBV12-3/TRBV12-4	TRBJ1-2	few	-
TGTGCCAGCAGCAGTAACTTACAGGGGGAAGGTTTTTACGAGCAGTACTTC	CASSSNLQGEGFYEQYF	TRBV21-1	TRBJ2-7	-	-
TGCAGCGCAGGGGAATCTTACGAGCAGTACTTC	CSAGESYEQYF	TRBV29-1	TRBJ2-7	-	-
TGCGCCAGCAGGGACATATCTAACACTGAAGCTTTCTTT	CASRDISNTEAFF	TRBV5-1	TRBJ1-1	-	-
TGTGCCAGCAGATCGGTCAATTCGGAGGGCTACACCTTC	CASRSVNSEGYTF	TRBV27	TRBJ1-2	-	-
TGTGCCAGCAGCTTGAACAGGGGAAACTATGGCTACACCTTC	CASSLNRGNYGYTF	TRBV5-4	TRBJ1-2	-	TRBD1
TGCGCCAGCAGACCCGGCTCGGGATTGAGGGAGCAGTACTTC	CASRPGSGLREQYF	TRBV5-1	TRBJ2-7	few	-
TGTGCCAGCACCCGGGGCGGGGGGGGCTACGAGCAGTACTTC	CASTRGGGGYEQYF	TRBV5-6	TRBJ2-7	-	TRBD2
TGTGCCAGCACCCTGGGAGGAATTTCCTACGAGCAGTACTTC	CASTLGGISYEQYF	TRBV5-6	TRBJ2-7	-	-
TGTGCCAGCAGCTTGCGGGGACAGGGAGGTACTGAAGCTTTCTTT	CASSLRGQGGTEAFF	TRBV5-5	TRBJ1-1	few	TRBD1
TGTGCCAGCAGCCAAGTTATCTCCTACGAGCAGTACTTC	CASSQVISYEQYF	TRBV3-1/TRBV3-2	TRBJ2-7	once	-